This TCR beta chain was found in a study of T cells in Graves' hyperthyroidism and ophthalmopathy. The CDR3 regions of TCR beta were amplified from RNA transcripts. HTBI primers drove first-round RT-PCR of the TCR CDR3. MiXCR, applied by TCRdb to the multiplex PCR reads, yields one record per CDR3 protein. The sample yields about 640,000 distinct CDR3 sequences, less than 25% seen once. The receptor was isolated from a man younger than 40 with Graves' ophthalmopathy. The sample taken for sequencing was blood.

The CDR3 coding sequence is TGTGCCAGCAGCTTGGAGGTGGGCAGGGGGCGTGAAAAACTGTTTTTT. It translates to CASSLEVGRGREKLFF. The chain has TRBV7-6 and TRBJ1-4, with 8 nucleotides matching TRBD1. The CDR3 is made up of 16 amino acids. With V trimmed by 3 bases and J by 7 bases, 10 bases remained unmatched. CDR1 SGHVS and CDR2 FNYEAQ come from the germline V gene.